This note documents a single TCR beta chain sequence. This sample is part of a study of control samples from healthy donors and cancer patients. Assay used: immunoSEQ multiplex PCR; TCRdb lists only in-frame clones, some missing. Of around 120,000 clones in the sample, approximately 94% were seen once. Losses at the gene ends were 1 base for V and 10 bases for J; bases not matched to a gene: 12. The CDR3 sequence is 15 residues long. Germline assignment: CDR1 SGHTA and CDR2 FQGNSA. The sequenced sample was PBMCs. The TCR comes from a middle-aged man with head and neck cancer. This chain joins TRBV7-2 and TRBJ1-1, with TRBD1 identical over 7 bases. The CDR3 sequence: CASSLGLGRGFRAFF. CDR3 bases: TGTGCCAGCAGCTTAGGTCTCGGCAGGGGGTTCCGAGCTTTCTTT.